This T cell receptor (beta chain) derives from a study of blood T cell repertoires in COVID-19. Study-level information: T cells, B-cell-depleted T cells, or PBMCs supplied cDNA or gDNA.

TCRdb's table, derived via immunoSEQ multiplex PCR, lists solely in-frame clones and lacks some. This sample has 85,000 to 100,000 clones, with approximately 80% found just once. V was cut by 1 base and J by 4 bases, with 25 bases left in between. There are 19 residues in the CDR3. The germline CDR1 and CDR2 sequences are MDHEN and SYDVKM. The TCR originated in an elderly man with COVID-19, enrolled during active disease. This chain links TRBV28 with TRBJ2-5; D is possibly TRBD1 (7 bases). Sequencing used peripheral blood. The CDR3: CASSLFGSVGQGGGETQYF. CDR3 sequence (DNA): TGTGCCAGCAGTTTATTTGGCTCGGTTGGGCAGGGGGGAGGAGAGACCCAGTACTTC.